This T cell receptor beta chain originates from a study of blood T cell repertoires in COVID-19. About the study: From T cells, B-cell-depleted T cells, or PBMCs came the material, which was cDNA or gDNA.

This CDR3 region has 13 residues. V was clipped by 9 bases and J by 6 bases; unmatched bases: 5. Germline CDR1 LNHDA, CDR2 SQIVND (reference sequence). The method was immunoSEQ multiplex PCR; TCRdb's version includes in-frame clones alone and lacks a portion of them. The repertoire consists of around 160,000 clones, with 70% to 90% occurring once and the leading ten covering around 1.3%. This chain joins TRBV19 and TRBJ1-6, with TRBD1 identical over 7 bases. Source material: PBMCs or T cells enriched from blood (not recorded which). The TCR comes from a woman aged 25 to 45 with acute COVID-19. In DNA form, the CDR3 reads TGTGCCAGCGCCGACAGGGCTAATTCACCCCTCCACTTT. This gives the protein CASADRANSPLHF.